This T cell receptor beta chain was captured by sequencing in a study of shared clonotypes between healthy human individuals. Naive CD8 cells lacked CD45RO, underwent positive selection for CCR7 and left out terminally differentiated effector memory CD45RA+ cells. The CDR3 has 15 residues. Germline V gene data show CDR1 as SGHNT and CDR2 as YYREEE (reference sequence). V dropped 5 bases and J dropped 0; count of bases not matched to a gene: 8. Deep-level settings were used for running the assay. In the authors' methods: ImmunoSEQ sequences covered only the junction and lacked quality scores; filtering therefore differed. Sequencing was performed with immunoSEQ multiplex PCR; in TCRdb, only in-frame clones are kept and a portion is missing. Clone size and V and J calls were adopted from that table, with D and trimming inferred from the DNA. The repertoire holds approximately 600,000 clones, with 85% to 95% as singletons.

Regarding this clone: What it recognizes is unknown.

Notes on the study in general: Depth was large, yet rarefaction showed that sorted-subset sequencing was incomplete. When compared with the clonotypes that were shared by all four sorted-subset donors, the non-shared clonotypes turned out to have lower generation probabilities.

This clonotype was sampled from a woman aged 25 to 45 in good health. Input material: naive CD8+ T cells sorted from blood. J is TRBJ2-7 and V is TRBV5-4; TRBD2 agrees at 7 bases. DNA for the CDR3: TGTGCCAGCAGTGTCTCGCTAGCGGCCTCCTACGAGCAGTACTTC. Amino acid sequence: CASSVSLAASYEQYF.